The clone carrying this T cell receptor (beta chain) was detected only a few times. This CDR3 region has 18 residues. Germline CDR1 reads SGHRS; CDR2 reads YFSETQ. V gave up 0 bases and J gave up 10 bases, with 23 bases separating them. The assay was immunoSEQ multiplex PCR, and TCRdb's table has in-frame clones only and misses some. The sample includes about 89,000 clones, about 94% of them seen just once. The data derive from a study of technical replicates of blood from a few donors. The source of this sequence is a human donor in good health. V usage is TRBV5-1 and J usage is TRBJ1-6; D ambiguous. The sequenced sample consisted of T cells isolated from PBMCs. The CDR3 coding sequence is TGCGCCAGCAGCTTGGCGTCTTTAGGAGCATACCGGTACTCACCCCTCCACTTT. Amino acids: CASSLASLGAYRYSPLHF.